Listed here is a single T cell receptor (beta chain). The data belong to a study of blood T cell repertoires in COVID-19. Study background: COVID-19 samples collected from the United States, Italy and Spain covered acute and convalescent phases. T cells, B-cell-depleted T cells, or PBMCs supplied cDNA or gDNA.

Germline CDR1 reads SQVTM; CDR2 reads ANQGSEA. CDR3 size: 14 residues. V shed 0 bases and J shed 7 bases, with 15 bases lying between them. Original processing notes: Amplification with reference gene primers provided the estimates of nucleated cell counts. Sequenced by immunoSEQ multiplex PCR; TCRdb stores in-frame clones only, minus some. For V, J and clone size, that table is used; D and trimming come from the DNA. The table has 250,000 to 300,000 clones, around 78% seen once. This rearrangement joins TRBV29-1 to TRBJ1-2; D is undetermined. The sample comprised peripheral blood. This clonotype originated in a man aged 55 to 70 who had recovered from COVID-19. The CDR3: CSVEDGSVSGGYTF. The CDR3 nucleotides read TGCAGCGTTGAAGATGGTTCCGTATCGGGTGGCTACACCTTC.